The T cell receptor (beta chain) described here comes from a study of blood T cells in healthy people across ages. This CDR3 spans 13 amino acids. The germline gives CDR1 SGHDN, CDR2 FVKESK. PCR was performed a second time for about 7 to 11 cycles using a sample-barcoded 5' primer and a J-beta primer mix. TCRdb redid the calling of the 5' RACE reads with MiXCR, one entry per CDR3 protein. In the table there are around 700,000 distinct CDR3 sequences, 20% to 30% of which are singletons. These same data were also listed under a study on T cells of mothers and their children.

Sequenced input: blood. The chain carries TRBV14 and TRBJ2-5; TRBD1 agrees at 7 bases. The DNA end lines up better with TRBJ2-1; the J call may be wrong. The clonotype comes from a boy between 10 and 17 years old in good health. The CDR3 is CASSPYQGDEQFF. DNA of the CDR3: TGTGCCAGCAGCCCCTACCAGGGGGATGAGCAGTTCTTC.